Listed below are T cell receptor beta chains from one sample, sequenced in a study of patients and donors after allogeneic stem cell transplantation. MiXCR, applied by TCRdb to the RT-PCR reads, yields one record per CDR3 protein. This table holds around 200,000 distinct CDR3 sequences, roughly two fifths found once. The sequenced material came from blood, either unsorted or a sorted T cell fraction (not recorded which). These receptors were taken from a human donor who was either an allogeneic HSCT recipient or a stem cell or donor lymphocyte infusion donor (not recorded which). It is not recorded whose cells these are; they may come from a transplant donor. Each CDR3 is given with its conserved first and last residue. Fields, in order: J gene, D gene, V gene, CDR3 protein. The D gene is left open where the match is weak.

j_gene: TRBJ1-4; d_gene: TRBD1; v_gene: TRBV27; CDR3aa: CASSLTGQGAATNEKLFF
j_gene: TRBJ1-6; d_gene: TRBD1; v_gene: TRBV28; CDR3aa: CASSTTGGLSYNSPLHF
j_gene: TRBJ1-4; d_gene: .; v_gene: TRBV5-8; CDR3aa: CASRPPDSSKLFF
j_gene: TRBJ1-5; d_gene: TRBD1; v_gene: TRBV6-2/TRBV6-3; CDR3aa: CASNTETGWGQPQHF
j_gene: TRBJ1-4; d_gene: .; v_gene: TRBV5-1; CDR3aa: CASSSGINEKLFF
j_gene: TRBJ2-3; d_gene: .; v_gene: TRBV5-1; CDR3aa: CASSVGHSTDTQYF
j_gene: TRBJ2-2; d_gene: .; v_gene: TRBV7-2; CDR3aa: CASSLGPRTGELFF
j_gene: TRBJ1-1; d_gene: .; v_gene: TRBV4-3; CDR3aa: CASSQDAGGNTEAFF
j_gene: TRBJ2-2; d_gene: .; v_gene: TRBV18; CDR3aa: CASSVRDTGELFF
j_gene: TRBJ1-1; d_gene: .; v_gene: TRBV4-1; CDR3aa: CASSSQTGNTEAFF
j_gene: TRBJ1-6; d_gene: .; v_gene: TRBV12-3/TRBV12-4; CDR3aa: CASTLSHVSPLHF
j_gene: TRBJ1-6; d_gene: TRBD1; v_gene: TRBV4-1; CDR3aa: CASSQASGGTSPLHF
j_gene: TRBJ2-7; d_gene: .; v_gene: TRBV29-1; CDR3aa: CSVRDAVYEQYF
j_gene: TRBJ1-5; d_gene: .; v_gene: TRBV19; CDR3aa: CASRGTVPNQPQHF
j_gene: TRBJ2-5; d_gene: .; v_gene: TRBV5-4; CDR3aa: CASSPRAGLETQYF
j_gene: TRBJ2-1; d_gene: .; v_gene: TRBV28; CDR3aa: CASSTPNSSYNEQFF
j_gene: TRBJ1-2; d_gene: .; v_gene: TRBV4-1; CDR3aa: CASSARTYYGYTF
j_gene: TRBJ2-3; d_gene: TRBD1; v_gene: TRBV6-5; CDR3aa: CASSRRDRVQDTQYF
j_gene: TRBJ2-1; d_gene: TRBD1; v_gene: TRBV5-1; CDR3aa: CASSRGQGRTEQFF
j_gene: TRBJ1-4; d_gene: .; v_gene: TRBV19; CDR3aa: CASRKLGNEKLFF
j_gene: TRBJ1-5; d_gene: .; v_gene: TRBV6-6; CDR3aa: CASSPGRDGNQPQHF
j_gene: TRBJ2-3; d_gene: TRBD1; v_gene: TRBV5-5; CDR3aa: CASSSDRGVYDTQYF
j_gene: TRBJ2-7; d_gene: TRBD1; v_gene: TRBV6-5; CDR3aa: CASSYGPGGYEQYF
j_gene: TRBJ1-1; d_gene: .; v_gene: TRBV30; CDR3aa: CAWSDLWQTMNTEAFF
j_gene: TRBJ1-2; d_gene: .; v_gene: TRBV12-3/TRBV12-4; CDR3aa: CASTRKGYGYTF
j_gene: TRBJ2-2; d_gene: .; v_gene: TRBV30; CDR3aa: CACVPSNTGELFF
j_gene: TRBJ2-1; d_gene: TRBD1; v_gene: TRBV5-1; CDR3aa: CASSPNRGLEQFF
j_gene: TRBJ1-1; d_gene: .; v_gene: TRBV7-2; CDR3aa: CASSFFPGRNTEAFF
j_gene: TRBJ1-2; d_gene: TRBD1; v_gene: TRBV3-1; CDR3aa: CASSQEAGGIYGYTF
j_gene: TRBJ2-5; d_gene: .; v_gene: TRBV30; CDR3aa: CAWANRETQYF
j_gene: TRBJ1-4; d_gene: .; v_gene: TRBV5-1; CDR3aa: CASSLLSGGREKLFF
j_gene: TRBJ2-1; d_gene: .; v_gene: TRBV9; CDR3aa: CASSVSSSYNEQFF
j_gene: TRBJ1-2; d_gene: .; v_gene: TRBV10-2; CDR3aa: CASSAGEVLGYGYTF
j_gene: TRBJ2-3; d_gene: TRBD2; v_gene: TRBV10-3; CDR3aa: CATGLAGDTQYF
j_gene: TRBJ2-3; d_gene: .; v_gene: TRBV6-5; CDR3aa: CASSWLASDTQYF
j_gene: TRBJ1-5; d_gene: TRBD1; v_gene: TRBV20-1; CDR3aa: CSARQGLNQPQHF
j_gene: TRBJ2-1; d_gene: .; v_gene: TRBV29-1; CDR3aa: CSVDHNEQFF
j_gene: TRBJ2-1; d_gene: .; v_gene: TRBV29-1; CDR3aa: CSVVKKSYNEQFF
j_gene: TRBJ1-5; d_gene: .; v_gene: TRBV4-2; CDR3aa: CASSQTRGQPQHF
j_gene: TRBJ2-2; d_gene: .; v_gene: TRBV5-1; CDR3aa: CASRAQETGELFF
j_gene: TRBJ2-5; d_gene: .; v_gene: TRBV4-2; CDR3aa: CASSQGKASGGQETQYF
j_gene: TRBJ2-5; d_gene: .; v_gene: TRBV7-6; CDR3aa: CASSLEVHEGYTETQYF
j_gene: TRBJ1-2; d_gene: .; v_gene: TRBV20-1; CDR3aa: CSARNPEDYGYTF
j_gene: TRBJ1-5; d_gene: .; v_gene: TRBV20-1; CDR3aa: CSASFDGRWRNQPQHF
j_gene: TRBJ2-1; d_gene: TRBD2; v_gene: TRBV7-8; CDR3aa: CASTQRTSGTWSSYNEQFF
j_gene: TRBJ2-3; d_gene: .; v_gene: TRBV12-3/TRBV12-4; CDR3aa: CASSLLNTQYF
j_gene: TRBJ1-2; d_gene: .; v_gene: TRBV11-2; CDR3aa: CASSADSKNYGYTF
j_gene: TRBJ1-6; d_gene: .; v_gene: TRBV20-1; CDR3aa: CSAPDLQSRSPLHF
j_gene: TRBJ1-2; d_gene: .; v_gene: TRBV9; CDR3aa: CASSVAAGRNYGYTF
j_gene: TRBJ1-1; d_gene: TRBD1; v_gene: TRBV25-1; CDR3aa: CASSRGDRGYAFF
j_gene: TRBJ2-4; d_gene: .; v_gene: TRBV20-1; CDR3aa: CSAGLAKNIQYF
j_gene: TRBJ1-5; d_gene: .; v_gene: TRBV9; CDR3aa: CASSVEPWGQPQHF
j_gene: TRBJ1-5; d_gene: .; v_gene: TRBV30; CDR3aa: CAWAPGPNQPQHF
j_gene: TRBJ2-7; d_gene: .; v_gene: TRBV20-1; CDR3aa: CSAREWDEQYF
j_gene: TRBJ1-3; d_gene: .; v_gene: TRBV7-9; CDR3aa: CASISGASSGNTIYF